This TCR beta chain stems from a study of blood T cells in healthy people across ages. Findings of the study overall: Comparison with aged donors showed that long-lived donors had more naive CD4+ cells and higher diversity.

Trimming removed 7 bases from V and 4 bases from J, with 19 bases in between. The CDR3 totals 15 residues. The authors ran a second PCR of 7 to 11 cycles using a sample-barcoded 5' primer and a J-beta primer mix. The template-switch adaptor was a 5' adaptor with 12 random nucleotides. It tagged each cDNA molecule. CDR3-containing paired-end reads numbering at least 2.5 million came from each sample. TCRdb passed the 5' RACE reads through MiXCR, listing each CDR3 protein once. This sample has roughly 700,000 distinct CDR3 sequences, with 45% to 50% found just once. A remark on this clonotype: Antigen unknown.

The receptor was derived from an older woman in good health. Sequencing was carried out using blood. The rearrangement joins TRBV12-3 or TRBV12-4 to TRBJ1-1; no reliable D call. The CDR3 DNA is TGTGCCAGCACGATGAGCGGCAGGCGGACCACTGAAGCTTTCTTT. Its protein product is CASTMSGRRTTEAFF.